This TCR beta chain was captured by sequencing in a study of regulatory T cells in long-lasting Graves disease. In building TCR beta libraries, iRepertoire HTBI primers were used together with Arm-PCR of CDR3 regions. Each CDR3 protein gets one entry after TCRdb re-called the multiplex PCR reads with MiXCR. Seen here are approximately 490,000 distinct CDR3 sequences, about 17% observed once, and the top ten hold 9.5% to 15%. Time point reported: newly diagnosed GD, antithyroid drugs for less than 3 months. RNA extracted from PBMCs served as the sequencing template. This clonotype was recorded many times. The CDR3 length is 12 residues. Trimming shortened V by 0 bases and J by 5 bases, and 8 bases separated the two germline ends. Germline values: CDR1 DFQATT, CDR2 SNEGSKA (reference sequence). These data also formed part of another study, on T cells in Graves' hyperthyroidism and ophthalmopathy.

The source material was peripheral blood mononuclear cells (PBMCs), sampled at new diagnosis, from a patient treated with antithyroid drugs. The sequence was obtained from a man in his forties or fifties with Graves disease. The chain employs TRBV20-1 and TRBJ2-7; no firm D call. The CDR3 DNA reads TGCAGTGCTAGAGATCCCACTAACGAGCAGTACTTC. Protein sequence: CSARDPTNEQYF.